This passage covers 2 T cell receptor beta chains from one sample sequenced in a study of technical replicates of blood from a handful of donors. The table came from immunoSEQ multiplex PCR; TCRdb's copy has only in-frame clones and leaves some out. The sample contains 12,000 or so clones, roughly three quarters of which appear only once. Sequencing was performed on PBMCs. Every receptor here comes from a human donor in good health.

This clone has a handful of counts. V and J are TRBV6-1 and TRBJ1-2; TRBD1 is a possible D gene (5 bases). The CDR3 totals 15 residues. Trimming cost V 1 base and J 3 bases, with 12 bases left between them. Germline V gene sequence: CDR1 MNHNS, CDR2 SASEGT. CDR3 nucleotide sequence: TGTGCCAGCAGTGAAGGCCCGACAGAGGACTATGGCTACACCTTC. Translation: CASSEGPTEDYGYTF.

This chain's CDR3 is CASSLGAGWYEQYF. CDR3 in DNA: TGTGCCAGCAGCTTGGGGGCAGGGTGGTACGAGCAGTACTTC. This chain connects TRBV5-8 to TRBJ2-7; weak D call: TRBD1 (5 bases). The V gene's germline CDR1 is SGHTS and CDR2 YDEGEE. The germline V and J ends were trimmed by 0 bases and 4 bases, with 11 bases remaining between them. The CDR3 spans 14 residues.